One sample yielded the 19 T cell receptor beta chains listed below, sequenced in a study of metastatic and nonmetastatic thyroid tumors. No treatment of any kind had been given to any patient before thyroid surgery. MiXCR reprocessed the PCR reads for TCRdb. The table lists around 34,000 clones, 20% to 25% of them singletons. The sequencing sample was made of tumor tissue. The origin of the receptors is a male donor with papillary thyroid cancer or a benign thyroid nodule (not recorded which). Some clones in this sample may be carry-over from other donors' samples.

V is TRBV6-1 and J is TRBJ2-5, with 10 positions matching TRBD1. CDR1 and CDR2 from the germline V gene are MNHNS and SASEGT. This CDR3 contains 13 residues. CDR3 sequence: CVGGDRGQETQYF. The CDR3 DNA reads as TGTGTTGGGGGGGACAGGGGTCAAGAGACCCAGTACTTC.

J is TRBJ1-1 and V is TRBV4-1, with 8 positions matching TRBD1. The length of the CDR3 is 17 residues. Per germline, CDR1 MGHRA and CDR2 YSYEKL. Unmatched junction bases numbered 6, after V lost 0 bases and J lost 0 bases. DNA for the CDR3: TGCGCCAGCAGCCAAGATTTAACAGGGGGTATGAACACTGAAGCTTTCTTT. Its protein product is CASSQDLTGGMNTEAFF.

This clone was recorded at least ten times. The rearrangement uses TRBV5-6 and TRBJ2-7, with 9 bases matching TRBD1. This CDR3 spans 17 amino acids. With 0 bases clipped from V and 3 bases from J, the junction kept 10 bases outside the gene matches. CDR1 and CDR2 (germline): SGHDT, YYEEEE. CDR3 residues: CASSLDSGTGFFYEQYF. Here the CDR3 DNA reads TGTGCCAGCAGCTTGGATTCCGGGACAGGGTTCTTCTACGAGCAGTACTTC.

This clone has at least ten counts. The rearrangement uses TRBV11-2 and TRBJ1-1; D unclear. Germline CDR1 reads SGHAT; CDR2 reads FQNNGV. The CDR3 covers 12 residues. Trimming removed 5 bases at V and 4 bases at J, with 8 bases between. Here the CDR3 DNA reads TGTGCCAGCAGCCCCCGAGGCACTGAAGCTTTCTTT. This codes for CASSPRGTEAFF. Together with reference TRBV11-2 and TRBJ1-1, the CDR3 gives the full variable domain: EAGVAQSPRYKIIEKRQSVAFWCNPISGHATLYWYQQILGQGPKLLIQFQNNGVVDDSQLPKDRFSAERLKGVDSTLKIQPAKLEDSAVYLCASSPRGTEAFFGQGTRLTVV.

This clone was counted between two and nine times. This chain links TRBV20-1 with TRBJ2-5, with 8 nucleotides matching TRBD1. V shed 5 bases, J shed 1 base, and the junction held 3 bases outside the gene matches. The germline V gene encodes CDR1 DFQATT and CDR2 SNEGSKA (reference sequence). This CDR3 is 13 amino acids long. The CDR3 reads CSAGQGSQETQYF. DNA of the CDR3: TGCAGTGCTGGACAGGGAAGCCAAGAGACCCAGTACTTC.

The V and J genes are TRBV18 and TRBJ2-2, with D possibly being TRBD1 or TRBD2 (5 bases each). The length of the CDR3 is 16 residues. The ends were cut back, 3 bases at V and 1 base at J, with 12 bases in the middle. Per germline, CDR1 KGHSH and CDR2 LQKENI. CDR3 residues: CASSPPGRQNTGELFF. The CDR3 region has the DNA TGTGCCAGCTCACCGCCGGGACGACAGAACACCGGGGAGCTGTTTTTT.

CDR3 region: CASSQASEQYF. The CDR3 coding sequence is TGTGCCAGCAGCCAGGCCTCCGAGCAGTACTTC. The chain employs TRBV3-1 and TRBJ2-7; D is unresolved. This CDR3 is 11 amino acids long. Trimming took 3 bases from V and 6 from J, leaving 6 bases between them. Germline V CDR1 and CDR2: LGHDT, YNNKEL (reference sequence).

This clone came up many times. The CDR3: CASSFPGGGQPQHF. CDR3 bases: TGTGCCAGCAGTTTCCCAGGGGGCGGTCAGCCCCAGCATTTT. The rearrangement joins TRBV28 to TRBJ1-5, with 8 bases lining up with TRBD1. Germline V CDR1 and CDR2: MDHEN, SYDVKM. This CDR3 region has 14 residues. Trimming cost V 3 bases and J 6 bases; bases outside gene matches: 4.

This clone was detected ten times or more. The chain uses TRBV18 and TRBJ2-3, with D possibly called TRBD1 or TRBD2 (5 bases each). The CDR3 is 15 amino acids. Trimming cost V 3 bases and J 3 bases, with 13 bases left between them. Germline lookup yields CDR1 KGHSH and CDR2 LQKENI. CDR3 bases: TGTGCCAGCTCACCCGCGTCCAGGGAGACAGATACGCAGTATTTT. It codes for CASSPASRETDTQYF.

This clone has ten or more counts. The chain uses TRBV5-6 and TRBJ2-2; no definite D call. The V gene's germline CDR1 is SGHDT and CDR2 YYEEEE. The CDR3 covers 12 residues. V gave up 2 bases and J gave up 7 bases, with 6 bases separating them. The CDR3 reads CASSFFVGELFF. The CDR3 coding sequence is TGTGCCAGCAGCTTTTTTGTCGGGGAGCTGTTTTTT.

This clone was seen at least ten times. The genes are TRBV28 and TRBJ1-6; 9 bases match TRBD1. Looked up from germline, CDR1 is MDHEN and CDR2 is SYDVKM. The CDR3 length is 12 residues. CDR3 loop: CATGQGNSPLHF. The DNA of the CDR3 is TGTGCAACAGGACAGGGGAATTCACCCCTCCACTTT. Complete variable domain (other parts from reference TRBV28 and TRBJ1-6): DVKVTQSSRYLVKRTGEKVFLECVQDMDHENMFWYRQDPGLGLRLIYFSYDVKMKEKGDIPEGYSVSREKKERFSLILESASTNQTSMYLCATGQGNSPLHFGNGTRLTVT.

The rearrangement links TRBV7-9 to TRBJ2-7; TRBD2 might be the D (6 bases). The CDR3 consists of 14 residues. Germline V lookup: CDR1 SEHNR, CDR2 FQNEAQ (reference sequence). Trimming took off 1 base at V and 3 bases at J, with 10 bases between the two ends. The CDR3 is CASSLDGGLYEQYF. The CDR3 coding sequence is TGTGCCAGCAGCTTAGACGGGGGTCTCTACGAGCAGTACTTC.

This clone was detected ten times or more. Other DNA sequences in the sample encode the same CDR3. This chain links TRBV28 with TRBJ2-5; 10 positions agree with TRBD1. This CDR3 has 15 amino acids. Germline V CDR1 and CDR2: MDHEN, SYDVKM. After removal of 6 bases from V and 2 bases from J, the junction contained 6 bases not matched to a gene. Here the CDR3 reads CASSLGTGVQETQYF. Written as DNA, the CDR3 is TGTGCCAGCAGCCTCGGGACAGGGGTACAAGAGACCCAGTACTTC.

In this sample, this clone turned up many times. CDR3 region: CASTRGQGNTGELFF. In DNA form, the CDR3 reads TGTGCCAGCACCAGGGGACAGGGGAACACCGGGGAGCTGTTTTTT. The chain combines TRBV12-3 or TRBV12-4 with TRBJ2-2, with 9 bases aligning to TRBD1. The CDR3 extends over 15 amino acids. Trimming cost V 7 bases and J 1 base; bases outside gene matches: 4.

J is TRBJ2-7 and V is TRBV30; 7 bases map to TRBD2. Germline V gene lookup returns CDR1 GTSNPN and CDR2 SVGIG (reference sequence). The CDR3 length is 11 residues. The V segment lost 3 bases and the J segment 4 bases; nucleotides outside the gene matches: 0. The CDR3 DNA sequence: TGTGCCTGGAGGGGGGGGTACGAGCAGTACTTC. This translates into CAWRGGYEQYF.

Many counts were recorded for this clone. The chain links TRBV7-2 to TRBJ1-3; D gene ambiguous. There are 14 residues in the CDR3. Trimming left V 7 bases short and J 0 bases short, with 10 bases between. Germline V lookup: CDR1 SGHTA, CDR2 FQGNSA. The CDR3 reads CASTFSRSGNTIYF. In DNA, the CDR3 is TGTGCCAGCACATTCTCACGCTCTGGAAACACCATATATTTT.

This clone was counted only a few times. V usage is TRBV11-2 and J usage is TRBJ1-5; tentative D call: TRBD1 (5 bases). The germline V gene has CDR1 SGHAT and CDR2 FQNNGV. V was clipped by 6 bases and J by 2 bases, with 17 bases between them. The CDR3 loop spans 16 amino acids. CDR3 nucleotides: TGTGCCAGCAGGCCCCCCGGCAGGGATGGCAATCAGCCCCAGCATTTT. Its translation is CASRPPGRDGNQPQHF.

This clone was seen more than once but under ten times. J is TRBJ2-1 and V is TRBV28, with TRBD2 matching 7 bases. This CDR3 comprises 15 residues. The germline V gene has CDR1 MDHEN and CDR2 SYDVKM. J lost 7 bases, V lost 5 bases, and 11 bases had no gene match. The CDR3, as DNA: TGTGCCAGCAGTCTGCCGGGACTACTTAGAAATGAGCAGTTCTTC. Its protein product is CASSLPGLLRNEQFF.

This clone was counted ten times or more. V and J are TRBV5-6 and TRBJ1-2; D call uncertain. The CDR3 spans 14 residues. Deletions cut 1 base from V and 3 bases from J, with 10 bases between. The germline CDR1 and CDR2 sequences are SGHDT and YYEEEE. The CDR3 is CASSLLLDDYGYTF. As DNA, the CDR3 is TGTGCCAGCAGCTTGCTGTTGGACGACTATGGCTACACCTTC.